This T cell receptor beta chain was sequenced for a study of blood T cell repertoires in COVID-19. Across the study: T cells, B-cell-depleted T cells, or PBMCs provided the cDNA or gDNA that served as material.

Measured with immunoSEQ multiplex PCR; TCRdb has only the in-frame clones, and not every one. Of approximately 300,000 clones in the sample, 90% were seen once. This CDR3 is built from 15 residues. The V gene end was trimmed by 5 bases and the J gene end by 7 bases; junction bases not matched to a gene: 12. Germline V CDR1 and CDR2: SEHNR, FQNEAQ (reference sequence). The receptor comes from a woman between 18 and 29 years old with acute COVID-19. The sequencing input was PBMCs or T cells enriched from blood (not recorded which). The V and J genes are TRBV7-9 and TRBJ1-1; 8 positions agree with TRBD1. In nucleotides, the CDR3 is TGTGCCAGCAGCCCATGGACAGGGAAGGTGGGTGAAGCTTTCTTT. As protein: CASSPWTGKVGEAFF.